This T cell receptor beta chain was obtained from a study of blood T cells in healthy people across ages. Primers used in a second PCR of about 6 to 12 cycles were a sample-barcoded 5' primer and a J-beta primer mix. Each CDR3 protein gets one entry after TCRdb re-called the 5' RACE reads with MiXCR. The data contain 1.5 million to 1.9 million distinct CDR3 sequences, 40% to 45% of them seen just once; the ten biggest clones take up more than 4%. As regards this clonotype: Its antigen is not identified.

Overall study results and limits: Roughly linearly, TCR beta diversity per million T cells fell as age increased. When set beside aged donors, long-lived donors presented more naive CD4+ cells and higher diversity.

This CDR3 is 16 amino acids long. Germline CDR1 SGHRS, CDR2 YFSETQ. Trimming pared 0 bases from V and 8 bases from J, leaving 18 bases between. The sample providers were healthy Caucasian people from Russia, aged roughly 6 to 90. The source is a woman between 18 and 29 years old in good health. Sequencing was done on a sample of blood. The V gene is TRBV5-1, the J gene TRBJ2-1, with D perhaps TRBD1 (5 bases). CDR3 coding DNA: TGCGCCAGCAGCTTGGGTACCAGACAGATGATCGATGAGCAGTTCTTC. Its translation: CASSLGTRQMIDEQFF.